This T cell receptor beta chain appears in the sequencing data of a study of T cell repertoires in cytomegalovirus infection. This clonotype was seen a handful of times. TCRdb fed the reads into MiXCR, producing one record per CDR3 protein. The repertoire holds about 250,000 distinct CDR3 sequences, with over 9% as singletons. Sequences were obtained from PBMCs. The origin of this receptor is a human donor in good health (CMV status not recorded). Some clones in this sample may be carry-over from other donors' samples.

The DNA of the CDR3 is TGTGCCAGCAGCCAAGGGCTCGGGACAGCGAATTCACCCCTCCACTTT. It translates to CASSQGLGTANSPLHF. The chain joins TRBV14 to TRBJ1-6, with 7 bases that match TRBD1. This CDR3 is built from 16 residues. With V trimmed by 1 base and J by 7 bases, 7 bases remained unmatched. Germline-derived CDR1 and CDR2 are SGHDN and FVKESK. The full variable domain, in which reference TRBV14 and TRBJ1-6 provide the parts outside the CDR3, is EAGVTQFPSHSVIEKGQTVTLRCDPISGHDNLYWYRRVMGKEIKFLLHFVKESKQDESGMPNNRFLAERTGGTYSTLKVQPAELEDSGVYFCASSQGLGTANSPLHFGNGTRLTVT.